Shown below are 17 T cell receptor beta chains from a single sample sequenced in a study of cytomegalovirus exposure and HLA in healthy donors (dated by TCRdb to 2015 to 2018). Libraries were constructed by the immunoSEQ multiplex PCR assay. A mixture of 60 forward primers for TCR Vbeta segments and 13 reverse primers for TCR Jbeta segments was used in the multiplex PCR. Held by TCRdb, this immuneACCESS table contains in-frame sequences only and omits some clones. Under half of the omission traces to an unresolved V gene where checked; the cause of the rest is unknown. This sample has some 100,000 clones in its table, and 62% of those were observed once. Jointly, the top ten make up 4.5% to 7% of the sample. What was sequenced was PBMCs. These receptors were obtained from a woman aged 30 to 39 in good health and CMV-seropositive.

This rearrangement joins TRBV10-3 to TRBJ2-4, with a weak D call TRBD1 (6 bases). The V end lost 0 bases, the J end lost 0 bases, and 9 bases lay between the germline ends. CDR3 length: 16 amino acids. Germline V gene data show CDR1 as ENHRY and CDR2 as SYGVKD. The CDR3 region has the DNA TGTGCCATCAGTGAGTCCACAGGGCAAGCCAAAAACATTCAGTACTTC. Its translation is CAISESTGQAKNIQYF.

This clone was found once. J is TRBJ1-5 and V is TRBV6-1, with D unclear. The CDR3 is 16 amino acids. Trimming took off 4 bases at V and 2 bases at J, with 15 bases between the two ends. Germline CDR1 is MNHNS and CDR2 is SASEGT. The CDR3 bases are TGTGCCAGCAGTGTTAACGGTCTTGCGGGCAATCAGCCCCAGCATTTT. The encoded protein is CASSVNGLAGNQPQHF.

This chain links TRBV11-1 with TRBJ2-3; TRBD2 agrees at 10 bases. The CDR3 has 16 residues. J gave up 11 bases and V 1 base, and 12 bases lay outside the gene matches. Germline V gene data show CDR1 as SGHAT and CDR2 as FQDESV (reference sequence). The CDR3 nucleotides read TGTGCCAGCAGCTTAGATTTAGTAGCGGGGGGCCTTCAGCAGTATTTT. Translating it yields CASSLDLVAGGLQQYF.

The CDR3 sequence is CASSLEAGTPYEQYF. CDR3 in DNA: TGTGCCAGCAGCTTAGAGGCGGGGACCCCCTACGAGCAGTACTTC. The chain employs TRBV7-3 and TRBJ2-7, with a weak D call TRBD2 (6 bases). This CDR3 region has 15 residues. V was shortened by 2 bases and J by 2 bases, with 13 bases between the two germline ends. Per the germline V gene, CDR1 is SGHTA and CDR2 is FQGTGA. The full variable domain, rest sourced from reference TRBV7-3 and TRBJ2-7, is GAGVSQTPSNKVTEKGKYVELRCDPISGHTALYWYRQSLGQGPEFLIYFQGTGAADDSGLPNDRFFAVRPEGSVSTLKIQRTERGDSAVYLCASSLEAGTPYEQYFGPGTRLTVT.

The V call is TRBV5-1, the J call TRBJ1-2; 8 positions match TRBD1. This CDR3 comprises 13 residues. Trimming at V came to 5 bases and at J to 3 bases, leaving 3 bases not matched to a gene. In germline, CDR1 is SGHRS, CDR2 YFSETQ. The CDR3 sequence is CASRRDRYYGYTF. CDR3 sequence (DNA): TGCGCCAGCAGACGGGACAGGTACTATGGCTACACCTTC.

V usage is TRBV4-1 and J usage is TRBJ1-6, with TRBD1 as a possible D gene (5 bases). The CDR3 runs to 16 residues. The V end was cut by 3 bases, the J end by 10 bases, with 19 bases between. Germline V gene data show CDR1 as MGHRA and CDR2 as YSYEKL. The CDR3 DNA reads TGCGCCAGCAGCCATCAAATCTGGCAGGGTGGCTCACCCCTCCACTTT. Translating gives CASSHQIWQGGSPLHF.

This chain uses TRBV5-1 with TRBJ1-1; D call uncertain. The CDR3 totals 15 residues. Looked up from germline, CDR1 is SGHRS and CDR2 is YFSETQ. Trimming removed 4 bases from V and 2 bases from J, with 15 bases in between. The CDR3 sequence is CASSTNMNANTEAFF. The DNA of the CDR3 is TGCGCCAGCAGCACTAATATGAACGCCAACACTGAAGCTTTCTTT.

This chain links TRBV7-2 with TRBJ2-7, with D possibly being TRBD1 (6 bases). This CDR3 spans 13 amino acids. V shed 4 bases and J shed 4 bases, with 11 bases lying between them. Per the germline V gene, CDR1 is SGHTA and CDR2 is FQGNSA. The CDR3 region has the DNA TGTGCCAGCAGCTCTCTAGACAGGTACGAGCAGTACTTC. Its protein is CASSSLDRYEQYF.

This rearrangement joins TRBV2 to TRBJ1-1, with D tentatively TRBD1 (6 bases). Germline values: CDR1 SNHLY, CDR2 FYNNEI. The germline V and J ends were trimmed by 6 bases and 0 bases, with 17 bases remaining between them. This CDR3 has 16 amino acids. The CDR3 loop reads CASSHIAGTLNTEAFF. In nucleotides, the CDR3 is TGTGCCAGCAGCCACATTGCCGGGACACTGAACACTGAAGCTTTCTTT.

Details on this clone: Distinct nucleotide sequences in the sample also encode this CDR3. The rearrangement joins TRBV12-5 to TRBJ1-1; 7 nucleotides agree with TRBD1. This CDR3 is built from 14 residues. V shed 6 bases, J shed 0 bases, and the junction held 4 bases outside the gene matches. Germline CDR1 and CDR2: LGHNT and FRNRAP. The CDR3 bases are TGTGCTAGTGGGGGGACAGCAATGAACACTGAAGCTTTCTTT. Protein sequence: CASGGTAMNTEAFF.

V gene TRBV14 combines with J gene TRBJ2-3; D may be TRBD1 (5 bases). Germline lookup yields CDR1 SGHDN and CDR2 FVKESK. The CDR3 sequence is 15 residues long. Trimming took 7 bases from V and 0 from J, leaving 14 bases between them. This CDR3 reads CASNGHPGSTDTQYF. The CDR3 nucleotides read TGTGCCAGCAATGGACACCCAGGAAGCACAGATACGCAGTATTTT.

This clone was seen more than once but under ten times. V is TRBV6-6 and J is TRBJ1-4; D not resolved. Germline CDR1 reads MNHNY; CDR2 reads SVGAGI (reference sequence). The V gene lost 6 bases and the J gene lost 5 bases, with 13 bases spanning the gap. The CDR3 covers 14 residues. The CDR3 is CASRFREINEKLFF. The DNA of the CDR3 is TGTGCCAGCAGATTTAGGGAGATAAATGAAAAACTGTTTTTT.

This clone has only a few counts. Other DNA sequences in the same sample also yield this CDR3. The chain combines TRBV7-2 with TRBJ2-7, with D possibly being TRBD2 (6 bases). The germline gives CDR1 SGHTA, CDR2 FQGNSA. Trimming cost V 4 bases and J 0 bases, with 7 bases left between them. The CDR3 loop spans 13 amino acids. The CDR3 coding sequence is TGTGCCAGCAGCTGGGGAGGCTCCTACGAGCAGTACTTC. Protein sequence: CASSWGGSYEQYF.

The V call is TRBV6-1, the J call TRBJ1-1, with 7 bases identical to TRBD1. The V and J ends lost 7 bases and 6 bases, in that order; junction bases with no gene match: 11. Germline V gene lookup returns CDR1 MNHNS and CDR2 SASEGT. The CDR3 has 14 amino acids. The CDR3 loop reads CASIQDRSGAEAFF. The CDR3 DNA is TGTGCCAGCATCCAGGACAGGTCAGGGGCTGAAGCTTTCTTT.

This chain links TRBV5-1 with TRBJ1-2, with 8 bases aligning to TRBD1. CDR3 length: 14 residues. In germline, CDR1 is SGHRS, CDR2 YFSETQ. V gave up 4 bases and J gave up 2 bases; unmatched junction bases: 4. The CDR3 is CASSLRQGNYGYTF. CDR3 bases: TGCGCCAGCAGCCTTCGACAGGGGAACTATGGCTACACCTTC.

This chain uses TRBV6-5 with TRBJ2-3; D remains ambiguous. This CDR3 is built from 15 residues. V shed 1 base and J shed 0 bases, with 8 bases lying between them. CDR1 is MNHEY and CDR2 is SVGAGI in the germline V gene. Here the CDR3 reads CASSYFARSTDTQYF. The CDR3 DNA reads TGTGCCAGCAGTTACTTCGCTAGAAGCACAGATACGCAGTATTTT.

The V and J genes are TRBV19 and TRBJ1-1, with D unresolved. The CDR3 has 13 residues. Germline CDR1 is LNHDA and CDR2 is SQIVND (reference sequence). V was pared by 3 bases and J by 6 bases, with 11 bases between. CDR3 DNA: TGTGCCAGTAGTATCGGGCGGGCCTCTGAAGCTTTCTTT. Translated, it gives CASSIGRASEAFF.